A selection of T cell receptor beta chains follows, all from one sample in a study of blood T cells in healthy people across ages. In TCRdb, the 5' RACE reads were re-called with MiXCR into one record per CDR3 protein. The sample includes approximately 800,000 distinct CDR3 sequences, about 53% of them seen just once. Input material: blood. Receptors originate from an older man in good health. The conserved cysteine and the conserved F or W are not part of the CDR3 here.

v_gene: TRBV20-1; CDR3aa: SARGTERGGAYNEQF
v_gene: TRBV12-3/TRBV12-4; CDR3aa: ASRQSLAGGRNEQF
v_gene: TRBV12-3/TRBV12-4; CDR3aa: ASSFLVQSPREQY
v_gene: TRBV20-1; CDR3aa: SARPLRTSGTYEQY
v_gene: TRBV27; CDR3aa: ASTSSGSGEQY
v_gene: TRBV12-3/TRBV12-4; CDR3aa: ASSKGMKDNEQY
v_gene: TRBV6-5; CDR3aa: ASSPSTTEQF
v_gene: TRBV20-1; CDR3aa: SARGGSAEHRYAY
v_gene: TRBV29-1; CDR3aa: SVVSGVDEQF
v_gene: TRBV6-5; CDR3aa: ASRTSGRGGTQY
v_gene: TRBV5-1; CDR3aa: ASSSLGQGVGEQY
v_gene: TRBV6-5; CDR3aa: ASSPGNYGQY
v_gene: TRBV10-3; CDR3aa: AISDHRGRGYEQY
v_gene: TRBV5-1; CDR3aa: ASQSPGYNEQF
v_gene: TRBV29-1; CDR3aa: SVEPTEAQETQY
v_gene: TRBV4-2; CDR3aa: ASNQEGTGTGVPHEQF
v_gene: TRBV7-2; CDR3aa: ASSSSRQETQY
v_gene: TRBV11-2; CDR3aa: ASSFTGVPRAGGPHEQY
v_gene: TRBV20-1; CDR3aa: SARSTRGRNNEQF
v_gene: TRBV10-3; CDR3aa: AISSAGGDIQY
v_gene: TRBV20-1; CDR3aa: SAQTSGRSGSSTDTQY
v_gene: TRBV5-5; CDR3aa: ASSPDRANEAF
v_gene: TRBV2; CDR3aa: ASRGTDYEQY
v_gene: TRBV6-5; CDR3aa: ASSPGTSANTGELF
v_gene: TRBV7-9; CDR3aa: SSSLRLAVRLAKNIQY
v_gene: TRBV3-1; CDR3aa: ASSHETGSYNEQF
v_gene: TRBV4-2; CDR3aa: ASSPGRVDEQY
v_gene: TRBV29-1; CDR3aa: SVEAPRTGPFNEQF
v_gene: TRBV6-5; CDR3aa: ASSYRGLGSYEQY
v_gene: TRBV24-1; CDR3aa: ATSDPRTERKTQY
v_gene: TRBV15; CDR3aa: ATSRDLVVAAF
v_gene: TRBV7-9; CDR3aa: ASGQESYNEQF
v_gene: TRBV5-1; CDR3aa: ASSEGTSPETQY